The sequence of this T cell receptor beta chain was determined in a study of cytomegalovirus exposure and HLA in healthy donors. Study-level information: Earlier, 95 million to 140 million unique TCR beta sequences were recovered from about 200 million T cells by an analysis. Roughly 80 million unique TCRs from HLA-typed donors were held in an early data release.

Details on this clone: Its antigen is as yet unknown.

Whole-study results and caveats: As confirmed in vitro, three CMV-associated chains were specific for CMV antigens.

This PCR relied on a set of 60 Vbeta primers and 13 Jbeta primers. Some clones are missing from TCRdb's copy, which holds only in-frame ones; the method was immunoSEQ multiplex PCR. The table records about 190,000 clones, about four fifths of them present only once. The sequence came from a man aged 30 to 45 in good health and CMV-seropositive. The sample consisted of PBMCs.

DNA of the CDR3: TGTGCCAGCAGCTTAAGCCTAGCGGGGGGGCGGGAGACCCAGTACTTC. This encodes CASSLSLAGGRETQYF. The chain combines TRBV7-2 with TRBJ2-5; 12 bases agree with TRBD2. The CDR3 is 16 amino acids. The trim removed 2 bases at V and 5 bases at J, leaving 6 bases unmatched. Germline V gene data show CDR1 as SGHTA and CDR2 as FQGNSA.